This T cell receptor beta chain is from a study of blood T cell repertoires in COVID-19. As for the study in general: T cells, B-cell-depleted T cells, or PBMCs provided the cDNA or gDNA that served as material.

Data came from immunoSEQ multiplex PCR; TCRdb stores just in-frame clones and leaves some out. This sample has some 180,000 clones; about 75% occur once, and the top ten carry 8.6%. This clone was seen just once. The germline V gene encodes CDR1 MNHEY and CDR2 SVGEGT. The CDR3 covers 15 residues. V shed 2 bases, J shed 10 bases, and the junction held 6 bases outside the gene matches. This chain connects TRBV6-2 or TRBV6-3 to TRBJ1-6; 9 bases agree with TRBD1. The source material was peripheral blood. The receptor's source is a woman aged 45-60 years with active or convalescent COVID-19. In nucleotides, the CDR3 is TGTGCCAGCAGTTACCAGGGACAGGGAACGTCACCCCTCCACTTT. It specifies CASSYQGQGTSPLHF.